Detailed here is one T cell receptor (beta chain). Losses at the gene ends were 8 bases for V and 3 bases for J; bases not matched to a gene: 9. Per germline, CDR1 MNHEY and CDR2 SVGAGI. The CDR3 contains 15 residues. Generated by immunoSEQ multiplex PCR, the TCRdb table keeps only in-frame clones and is missing some. The table includes around 2.1 million clones, roughly 95% detected once. This record comes from a study of shared clonotypes between healthy human individuals. Sequenced input: naive CD4+ T cells sorted from blood. Subset of the sample: CD45RA+ positively selected. The J gene is TRBJ2-2, the V gene TRBV6-5, with 7 bases matching TRBD1. The TCR sequence derives from a man aged 18 to 29 in good health. CDR3 loop: CASLSGQKYTGELFF. DNA of the CDR3: TGTGCCAGCCTCTCGGGACAGAAATACACCGGGGAGCTGTTTTTT.